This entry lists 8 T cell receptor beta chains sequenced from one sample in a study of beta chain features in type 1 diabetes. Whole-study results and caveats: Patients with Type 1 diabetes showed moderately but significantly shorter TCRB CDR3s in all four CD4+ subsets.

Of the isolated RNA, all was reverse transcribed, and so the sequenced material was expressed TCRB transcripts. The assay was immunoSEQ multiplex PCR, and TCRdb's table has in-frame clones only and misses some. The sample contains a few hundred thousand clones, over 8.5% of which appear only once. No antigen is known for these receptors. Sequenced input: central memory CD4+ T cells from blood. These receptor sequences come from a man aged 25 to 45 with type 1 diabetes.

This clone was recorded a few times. This chain's CDR3 is CSVRGGSDTQYF. DNA for the CDR3: TGCAGCGTCAGGGGGGGATCAGATACGCAGTATTTT. This chain joins TRBV29-1 and TRBJ2-3; either TRBD1 or TRBD2 may supply D (7 bases each). The V gene's germline CDR1 is SQVTM and CDR2 ANQGSEA. Trimming shortened V by 6 bases and J by 4 bases, and 11 bases separated the two germline ends. The CDR3 runs to 12 residues.

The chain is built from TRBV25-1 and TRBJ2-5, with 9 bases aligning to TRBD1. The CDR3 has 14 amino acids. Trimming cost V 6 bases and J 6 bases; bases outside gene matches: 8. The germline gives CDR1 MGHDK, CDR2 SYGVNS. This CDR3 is CASSLNRGPQTQYF. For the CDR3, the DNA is TGTGCCAGCAGCTTAAACAGGGGGCCGCAGACCCAGTACTTC.

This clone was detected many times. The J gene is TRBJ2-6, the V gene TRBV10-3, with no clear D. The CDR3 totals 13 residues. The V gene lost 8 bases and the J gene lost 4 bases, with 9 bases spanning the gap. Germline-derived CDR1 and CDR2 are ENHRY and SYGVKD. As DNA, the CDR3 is TGTGCCATCTCCCGGCCGGGGGCCAACGTCCTGACTTTC. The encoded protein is CAISRPGANVLTF.

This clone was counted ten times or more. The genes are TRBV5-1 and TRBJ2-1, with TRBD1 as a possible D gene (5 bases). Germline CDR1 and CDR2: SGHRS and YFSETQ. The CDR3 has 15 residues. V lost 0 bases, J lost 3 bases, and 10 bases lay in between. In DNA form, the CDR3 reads TGCGCCAGCAGCTTGGACCAGGGTAACTACAATGAGCAGTTCTTC. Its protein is CASSLDQGNYNEQFF.

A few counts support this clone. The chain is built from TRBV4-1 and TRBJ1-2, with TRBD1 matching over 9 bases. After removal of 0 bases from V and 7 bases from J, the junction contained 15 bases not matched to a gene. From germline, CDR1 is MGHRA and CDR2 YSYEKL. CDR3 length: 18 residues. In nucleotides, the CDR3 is TGCGCCAGCAGCCAAGATAGGGATTCGGACAGGGGAAGGGGTGGCTACACCTTC. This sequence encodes CASSQDRDSDRGRGGYTF.

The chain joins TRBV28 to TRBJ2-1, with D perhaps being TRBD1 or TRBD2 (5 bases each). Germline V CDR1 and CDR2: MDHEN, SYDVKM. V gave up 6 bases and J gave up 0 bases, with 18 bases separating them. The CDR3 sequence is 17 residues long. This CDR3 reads CASSGTVRGSSYNEQFF. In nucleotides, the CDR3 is TGTGCCAGCAGCGGGACGGTTAGAGGGAGCTCCTACAATGAGCAGTTCTTC.

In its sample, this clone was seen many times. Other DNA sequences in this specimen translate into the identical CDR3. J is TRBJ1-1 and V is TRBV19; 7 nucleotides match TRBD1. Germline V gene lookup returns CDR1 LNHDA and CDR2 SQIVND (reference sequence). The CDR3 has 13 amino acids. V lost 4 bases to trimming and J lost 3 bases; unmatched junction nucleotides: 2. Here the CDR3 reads CASSKGTDTEAFF. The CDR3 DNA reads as TGTGCCAGTAGTAAGGGGACAGACACTGAAGCTTTCTTT.

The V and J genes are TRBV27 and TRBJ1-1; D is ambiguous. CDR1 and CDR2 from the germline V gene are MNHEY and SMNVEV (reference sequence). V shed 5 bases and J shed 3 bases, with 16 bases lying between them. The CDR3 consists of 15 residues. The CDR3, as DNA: TGTGCCAGCAGTGCACAGTGGAGCGGGGACACTGAAGCTTTCTTT. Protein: CASSAQWSGDTEAFF.